One sample yielded the 15 T cell receptor beta chains listed below, sequenced in a study of CD8 T cells in ankylosing spondylitis. Regarding the study as a whole: Ankylosing spondylitis blood seemed to carry a telltale TCR beta motif made of several highly homologous variants.

TCRdb re-called the 5' RACE reads through MiXCR, storing one row per CDR3 protein. The sample lists hundreds of thousands of distinct CDR3 sequences, 20% to 30% occurring once. These TCRs' antigens remain unknown. The sequenced material came from blood, either unsorted or a sorted T cell fraction (not recorded which). Receptors originate from a male donor with ankylosing spondylitis.

The V call is TRBV15, the J call TRBJ2-1; weak D call: TRBD2 (6 bases). V lost 7 bases, J lost 3 bases, and 16 bases lay in between. CDR1 is LNHNV, CDR2 YYDKDF, per germline (reference sequence). The CDR3 extends over 15 amino acids. The CDR3 sequence is CATNLAVGGYNEQFF. In nucleotides, the CDR3 is TGTGCCACCAACCTAGCTGTGGGGGGCTACAATGAGCAGTTCTTC.

The V call is TRBV6-2 or TRBV6-3, the J call TRBJ2-1; D unresolved. Germline V CDR1 and CDR2: MNHEY, SVGEGT. The CDR3 loop spans 12 amino acids. Trimming pared 5 bases from V and 9 bases from J, leaving 11 bases between. Here the CDR3 DNA reads TGTGCCAGCAGTATATCTTGGACTGAGCAGTTCTTC. Translating it yields CASSISWTEQFF.

This clonotype was seen a few times. The chain uses TRBV4-2 and TRBJ2-3; D remains unclear. This CDR3 region has 14 residues. Germline CDR1 reads LGHNA; CDR2 reads YNFKEQ. The V and J ends lost 5 bases and 0 bases respectively, with 9 bases between them. CDR3 sequence (DNA): TGTGCCAGCAGCTCGCACTACAGCACAGATACGCAGTATTTT. This codes for CASSSHYSTDTQYF.

This clonotype was recorded many times. This sequence joins TRBV4-1 and TRBJ1-2, with 8 bases matching TRBD1. The CDR3 runs to 12 residues. Per germline, CDR1 MGHRA and CDR2 YSYEKL. With 8 bases clipped from V and 4 bases from J, the junction kept 3 bases outside the gene matches. CDR3 nucleotides: TGCGCCAGCTCCGGACAGGGCTATGGCTACACCTTC. It yields the protein CASSGQGYGYTF.

This clonotype appeared a few times. The genes are TRBV20-1 and TRBJ2-7; 7 bases are shared with TRBD2. CDR1 and CDR2 (germline): DFQATT, SNEGSKA (reference sequence). This CDR3 is 14 amino acids long. Germline trimming cut 1 base from V and 1 base from J; bases unmatched to any gene: 4. This CDR3 reads CSARVGGKSYEQYF. DNA for the CDR3: TGCAGTGCTAGAGTCGGGGGGAAATCCTACGAGCAGTACTTC.

The gene calls are TRBV20-1 and TRBJ1-6; D is uncertain. The CDR3 runs 12 residues. The germline V gene has CDR1 DFQATT and CDR2 SNEGSKA (reference sequence). V lost 0 bases to trimming and J lost 7 bases, with 4 bases between them. As DNA, the CDR3 is TGCAGTGCTAGAGATATGAATTCACCCCTCCACTTT. This translates into CSARDMNSPLHF.

There are a few counts of this clonotype. The CDR3 loop reads CSARLEREFNWDTGELFF. CDR3 DNA sequence: TGCAGTGCTAGGCTTGAGCGGGAGTTTAATTGGGACACCGGGGAGCTGTTTTTT. The chain uses TRBV20-1 and TRBJ2-2; 8 nucleotides match TRBD2. The CDR3 is 18 residues long. Germline trimming cut 3 bases from V and 3 bases from J; bases unmatched to any gene: 15. Per germline, CDR1 DFQATT and CDR2 SNEGSKA (reference sequence).

This clonotype was seen only a few times. The chain has TRBV12-3 or TRBV12-4 and TRBJ1-2; 9 nucleotides align to TRBD1. The CDR3 sequence is 15 residues long. V gave up 4 bases and J gave up 7 bases; unmatched junction bases: 10. In DNA form, the CDR3 reads TGTGCCAGCAGTTCGACCGGGACAGGGAAGAGTGGCTACACCTTC. Amino acid sequence: CASSSTGTGKSGYTF.

This clonotype came up a few times. The J gene is TRBJ1-1, the V gene TRBV18; D may be TRBD1 (5 bases). V lost 5 bases, J lost 12 bases, and 19 bases lay in between. The CDR3 sequence is 13 residues long. In germline, CDR1 is KGHSH, CDR2 LQKENI. The CDR3 here is CASSEDRQSGTFF. CDR3 in DNA: TGTGCCAGCTCAGAAGATAGACAGTCCGGGACTTTCTTT.

The rearrangement joins TRBV4-2 to TRBJ2-2; 7 nucleotides match TRBD2. Germline CDR1 reads LGHNA; CDR2 reads YNFKEQ. CDR3 size: 19 residues. After removal of 1 base from V and 6 bases from J, the junction contained 17 bases not matched to a gene. CDR3 sequence (DNA): TGTGCCAGCAGCCAAGTGGGGGGGTATAGGCCCCCCCCAGCCGGGGAGCTGTTTTTT. Translation: CASSQVGGYRPPPAGELFF.

The CDR3 DNA follows: TGTGCCAGCAGCCTATTAGGCAGGGTGGATGAGCAGTTCTTC. Protein product: CASSLLGRVDEQFF. The J gene is TRBJ2-1, the V gene TRBV11-2, with D possibly being TRBD1 (5 bases). Germline CDR1 is SGHAT and CDR2 is FQNNGV. The V end lost 5 bases, the J end lost 8 bases, and 16 bases lay between the germline ends. This CDR3 is 14 amino acids long.

The chain has TRBV5-1 and TRBJ2-7, with a possible D match to TRBD1 (6 bases). The CDR3 runs to 13 residues. From germline, CDR1 is SGHRS and CDR2 YFSETQ. V lost 3 bases and J lost 3, with 10 bases in between. DNA for the CDR3: TGCGCCAGCAGCTGGGACACCTTCTACGAGCAGTACTTC. Translated: CASSWDTFYEQYF.

This chain links TRBV3-1 with TRBJ2-2, with 8 bases that match TRBD1. Germline trimming cut 2 bases from V and 5 bases from J; bases unmatched to any gene: 13. The germline CDR1 and CDR2 sequences are LGHDT and YNNKEL (reference sequence). CDR3 length equals 18 residues. The CDR3 sequence: CASSQLWDRYTRTGELFF. DNA for the CDR3: TGTGCCAGCAGCCAACTTTGGGACAGGTACACGAGAACCGGGGAGCTGTTTTTT.

The rearrangement uses TRBV12-3 or TRBV12-4 and TRBJ1-1; D gene uncertain. The V end was cut by 8 bases, the J end by 10 bases, with 20 bases between. The CDR3 is 13 amino acids. CDR3 DNA sequence: TGTGCCAGCTCACCAGGTAGGAAGGGTGGAGCTTTCTTT. Its translation is CASSPGRKGGAFF.

This chain uses TRBV5-4 with TRBJ2-1; D is undetermined. Trimming cost V 0 bases and J 2 bases, with 9 bases left between them. This CDR3 is 15 amino acids long. Germline V gene lookup returns CDR1 SGHNT and CDR2 YYREEE (reference sequence). The CDR3 reads CASSLGGSPYNEQFF. CDR3 DNA sequence: TGTGCCAGCAGCTTGGGTGGAAGTCCCTACAATGAGCAGTTCTTC.